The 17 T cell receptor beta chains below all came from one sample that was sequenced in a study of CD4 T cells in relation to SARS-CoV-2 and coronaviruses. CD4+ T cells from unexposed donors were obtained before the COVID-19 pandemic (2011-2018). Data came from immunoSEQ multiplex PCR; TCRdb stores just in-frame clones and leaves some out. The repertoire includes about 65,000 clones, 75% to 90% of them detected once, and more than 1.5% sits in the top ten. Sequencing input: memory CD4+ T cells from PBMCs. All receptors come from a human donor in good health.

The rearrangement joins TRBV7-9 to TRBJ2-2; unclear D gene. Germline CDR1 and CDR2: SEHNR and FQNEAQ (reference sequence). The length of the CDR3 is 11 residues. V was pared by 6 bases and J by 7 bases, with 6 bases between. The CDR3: CASRSGGELFF. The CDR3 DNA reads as TGTGCCAGCAGGTCAGGCGGGGAGCTGTTTTTT.

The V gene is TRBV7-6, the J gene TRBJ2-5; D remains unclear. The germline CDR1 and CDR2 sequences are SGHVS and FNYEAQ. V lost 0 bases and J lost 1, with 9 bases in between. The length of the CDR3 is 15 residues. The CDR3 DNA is TGTGCCAGCAGCTTAGCTCATGCCTCCCAAGAGACCCAGTACTTC. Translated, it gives CASSLAHASQETQYF.

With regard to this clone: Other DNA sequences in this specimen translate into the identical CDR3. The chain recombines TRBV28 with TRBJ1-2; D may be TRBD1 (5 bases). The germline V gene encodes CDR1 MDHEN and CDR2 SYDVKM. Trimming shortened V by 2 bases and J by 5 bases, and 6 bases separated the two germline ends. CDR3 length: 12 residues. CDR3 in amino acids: CASSLGGYGYTF. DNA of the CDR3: TGTGCCAGCAGTTTAGGGGGTTATGGCTACACCTTC.

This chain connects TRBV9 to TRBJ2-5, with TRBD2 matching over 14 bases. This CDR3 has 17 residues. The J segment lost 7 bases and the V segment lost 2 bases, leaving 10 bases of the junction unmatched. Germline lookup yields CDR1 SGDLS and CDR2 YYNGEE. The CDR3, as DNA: TGTGCCAGCAGCGTTGATGCTGGGACTAGCGGGAGTGGGACCCAGTACTTC. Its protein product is CASSVDAGTSGSGTQYF.

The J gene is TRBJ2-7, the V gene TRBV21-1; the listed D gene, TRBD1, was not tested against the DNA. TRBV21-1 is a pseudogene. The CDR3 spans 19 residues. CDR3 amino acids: CASSTRGQGPREGFYEQYF. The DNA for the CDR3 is TGTGCCAGCAGCACCAGGGGACAGGGGCCCAGAGAGGGGTTTTACGAGCAGTACTTC.

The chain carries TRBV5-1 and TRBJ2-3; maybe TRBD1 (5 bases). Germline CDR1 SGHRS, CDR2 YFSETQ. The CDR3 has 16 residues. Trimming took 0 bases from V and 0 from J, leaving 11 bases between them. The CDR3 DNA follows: TGCGCCAGCAGCTTGGATGGGGCCCCTAGCACAGATACGCAGTATTTT. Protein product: CASSLDGAPSTDTQYF.

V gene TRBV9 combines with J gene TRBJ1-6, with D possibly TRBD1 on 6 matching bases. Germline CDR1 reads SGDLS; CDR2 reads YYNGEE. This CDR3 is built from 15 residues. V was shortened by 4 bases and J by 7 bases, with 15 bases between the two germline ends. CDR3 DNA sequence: TGTGCCAGCAGCCCGGAGACAGGTTCGAATTCACCCCTCCACTTT. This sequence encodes CASSPETGSNSPLHF.

CDR3 in amino acids: CASTDRGSSGNTIYF. The DNA for the CDR3 is TGTGCCAGCACCGACAGGGGATCGTCGGGAAACACCATATATTTT. The chain links TRBV6-6 to TRBJ1-3, with 8 nucleotides matching TRBD1. The ends lost 7 bases at V and 4 bases at J; junction bases unmatched: 9. Germline CDR1 MNHNY, CDR2 SVGAGI (reference sequence). The CDR3 extends over 15 amino acids.

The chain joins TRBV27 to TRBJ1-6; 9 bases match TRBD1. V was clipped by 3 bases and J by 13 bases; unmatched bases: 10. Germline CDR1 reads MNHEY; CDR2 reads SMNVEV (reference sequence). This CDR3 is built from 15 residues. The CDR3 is CASSFQGQGPAPLHF. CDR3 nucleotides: TGTGCCAGCAGTTTTCAGGGACAGGGACCTGCGCCCCTCCACTTT.

The CDR3 loop reads CASSLSGNSPLHF. The CDR3 bases are TGCGCCAGCAGCTTGTCAGGGAACTCACCCCTCCACTTT. The V gene is TRBV5-1, the J gene TRBJ1-6, with D maybe TRBD1 (5 bases). Trimming took off 1 base at V and 10 bases at J, with 9 bases between the two ends. The CDR3 contains 13 residues. From germline, CDR1 is SGHRS and CDR2 YFSETQ.

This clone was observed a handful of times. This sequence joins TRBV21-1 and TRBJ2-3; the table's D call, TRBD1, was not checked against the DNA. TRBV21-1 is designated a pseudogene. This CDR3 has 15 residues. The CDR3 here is CASSSLKGSTDTQYF. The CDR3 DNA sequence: TGTGCCAGCAGCTCCCTCAAGGGGAGCACAGATACGCAGTATTTT.

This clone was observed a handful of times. The CDR3 reads CASSTNPTSDFF. The CDR3 DNA is TGTGCCAGCTCAACAAATCCCACTAGCGATTTCTTC. The gene calls are TRBV18 and TRBJ2-1, with TRBD2 matching over 7 bases. Germline lookup yields CDR1 KGHSH and CDR2 LQKENI. There are 12 residues in the CDR3. J was trimmed by 16 bases and V by 5 bases; bases with no gene match: 11.

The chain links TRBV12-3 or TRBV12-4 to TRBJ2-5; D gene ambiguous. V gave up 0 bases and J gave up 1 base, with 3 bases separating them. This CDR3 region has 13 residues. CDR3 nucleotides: TGTGCCAGCAGTTTAGCGGCCCAAGAGACCCAGTACTTC. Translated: CASSLAAQETQYF.

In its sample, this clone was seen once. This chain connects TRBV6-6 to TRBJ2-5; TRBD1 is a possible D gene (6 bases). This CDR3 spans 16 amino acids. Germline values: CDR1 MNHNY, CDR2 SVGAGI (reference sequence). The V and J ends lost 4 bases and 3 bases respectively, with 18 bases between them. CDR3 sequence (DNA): TGTGCCAGCAGTTTTACTTCCCAGGGGACCGAAGAGACCCAGTACTTC. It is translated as CASSFTSQGTEETQYF.

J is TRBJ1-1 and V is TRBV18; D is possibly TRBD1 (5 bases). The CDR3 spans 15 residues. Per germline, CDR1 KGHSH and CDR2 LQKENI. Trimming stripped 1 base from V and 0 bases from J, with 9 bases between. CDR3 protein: CASSPQGRMNTEAFF. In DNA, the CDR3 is TGTGCCAGCTCACCACAGGGGCGCATGAACACTGAAGCTTTCTTT.

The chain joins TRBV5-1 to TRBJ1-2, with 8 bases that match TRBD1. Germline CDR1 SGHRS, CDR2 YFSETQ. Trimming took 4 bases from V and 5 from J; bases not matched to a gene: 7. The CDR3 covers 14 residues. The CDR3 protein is CASSQGTGSYGYTF. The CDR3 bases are TGCGCCAGCAGCCAGGGGACAGGAAGTTATGGCTACACCTTC.

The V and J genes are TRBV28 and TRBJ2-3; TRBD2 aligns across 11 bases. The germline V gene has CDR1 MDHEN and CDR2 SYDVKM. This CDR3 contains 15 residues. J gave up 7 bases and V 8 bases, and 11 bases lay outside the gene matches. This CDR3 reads CASLLLAGGAHTQYF. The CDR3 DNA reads TGTGCCAGCCTCCTTCTAGCGGGAGGCGCCCATACGCAGTATTTT.